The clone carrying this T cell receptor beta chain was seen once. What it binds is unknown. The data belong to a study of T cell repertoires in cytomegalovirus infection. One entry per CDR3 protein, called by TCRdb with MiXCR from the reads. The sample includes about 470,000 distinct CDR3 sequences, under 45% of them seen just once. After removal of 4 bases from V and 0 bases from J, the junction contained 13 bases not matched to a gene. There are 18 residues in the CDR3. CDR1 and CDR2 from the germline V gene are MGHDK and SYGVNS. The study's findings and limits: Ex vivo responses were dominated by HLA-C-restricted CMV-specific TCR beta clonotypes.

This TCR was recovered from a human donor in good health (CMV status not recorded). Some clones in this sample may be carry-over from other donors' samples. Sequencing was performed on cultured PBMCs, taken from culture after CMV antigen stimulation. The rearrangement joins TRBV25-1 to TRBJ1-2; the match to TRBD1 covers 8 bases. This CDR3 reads CASSVNIGTGDPNYGYTF. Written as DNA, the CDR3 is TGTGCCAGCAGTGTAAACATCGGGACAGGAGATCCTAACTATGGCTACACCTTC.